The subject of this entry is one TCR beta chain. Sequenced by immunoSEQ multiplex PCR; TCRdb stores in-frame clones only, minus some. The sample records tens of thousands of clones, 80% to 85% being singletons. This record belongs to a study of blood T cell repertoires in COVID-19. Between the trimmed V and J ends, which lost 3 bases and 4 bases, there was a span of 7 bases. The CDR3 has 13 amino acids. The germline CDR1 and CDR2 sequences are SGHTA and FQGNSA. The rearrangement uses TRBV7-2 and TRBJ1-5; a weak D match, TRBD1 (6 bases). The specimen was peripheral blood. The receptor comes from a human donor with acute or convalescent COVID-19. The donor label of this sample is uncertain. CDR3 sequence: CASSFTGNQPQHF. CDR3 coding DNA: TGTGCCAGCAGCTTCACAGGGAATCAGCCCCAGCATTTT.